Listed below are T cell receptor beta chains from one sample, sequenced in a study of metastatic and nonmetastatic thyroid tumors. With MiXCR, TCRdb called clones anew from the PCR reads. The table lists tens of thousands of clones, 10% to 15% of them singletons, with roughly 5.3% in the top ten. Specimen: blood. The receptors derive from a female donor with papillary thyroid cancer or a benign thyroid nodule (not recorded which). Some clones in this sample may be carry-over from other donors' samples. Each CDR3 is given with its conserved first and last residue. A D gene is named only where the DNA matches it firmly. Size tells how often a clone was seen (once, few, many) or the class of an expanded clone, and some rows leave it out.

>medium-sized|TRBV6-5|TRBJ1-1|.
TGTGCCAGCAGTTACTCGACAGCCTACGGTGGGGAAGCTTTCTTT
CASSYSTAYGGEAFF
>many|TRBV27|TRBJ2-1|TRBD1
TGTGCCAGCAGAGGGACAGGCTCCTACAATGAGCAGTTCTTC
CASRGTGSYNEQFF
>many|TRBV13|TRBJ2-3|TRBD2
TGTGCCAGCAGCGCTTACGCCCACGGGACTAGCGGGGACACAGATACGCAGTATTTT
CASSAYAHGTSGDTDTQYF
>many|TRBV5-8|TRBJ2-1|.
TGTGCCAGCAGCTCCGGGTACCTAAGCTCCTACAATGAGCAGTTCTTC
CASSSGYLSSYNEQFF
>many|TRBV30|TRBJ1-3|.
TGTGCCTGGAATCGGGGGGTCTCTGGAAACACCATATATTTT
CAWNRGVSGNTIYF
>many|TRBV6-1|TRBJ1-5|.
TGTGCCAGCAGTGAATCGGTGGGGGCGCATCAGCCCCAGCATTTT
CASSESVGAHQPQHF
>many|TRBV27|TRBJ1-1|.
TGTGCCAGCAGTGCCCGGGGGGGGGCGGACACTGAAGCTTTCTTT
CASSARGGADTEAFF
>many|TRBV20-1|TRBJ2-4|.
TGCAGTGCTTGGGGGGGCAGCGGGGACTTAGCCAAAAACATTCAGTACTTC
CSAWGGSGDLAKNIQYF
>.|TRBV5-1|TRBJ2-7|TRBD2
TGCGCCAGCAGCGCAGCGGGGGGCCTCTTCTACGAGCAGTACTTC
CASSAAGGLFYEQYF
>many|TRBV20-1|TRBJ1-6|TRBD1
TGCAGTGCTTTCTCCGGGACAGGCTCCTATAATTCACCCCTCCACTTT
CSAFSGTGSYNSPLHF
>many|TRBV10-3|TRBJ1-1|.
TGTGCCATCAGTGATAGTAGGGGTGCGAACACTGAAGCTTTCTTT
CAISDSRGANTEAFF
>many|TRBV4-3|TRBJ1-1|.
TGCGCCAGCAGCCAAGATATAAACACTGAAGCTTTCTTT
CASSQDINTEAFF
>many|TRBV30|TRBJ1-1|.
TGTGCCTGGAGTGTACCCGGGACGGGTGAAGCTTTCTTT
CAWSVPGTGEAFF
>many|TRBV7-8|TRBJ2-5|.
TGTGCCAGCAGCTTGGGCTCCGGACTGGGGGAGGAGACCCAGTACTTC
CASSLGSGLGEETQYF
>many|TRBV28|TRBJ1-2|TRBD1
TGTGCCAGCAGGGGACAGGGGGGATTCTATGGCTACACCTTC
CASRGQGGFYGYTF
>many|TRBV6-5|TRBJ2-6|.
TGTGCCAGCAGTCCAACCTTGTCGCGCCCCTCCTCTGGGGCCAACGTCCTGACTTTC
CASSPTLSRPSSGANVLTF
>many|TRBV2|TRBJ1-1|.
TGTGCCAGCAGTGAAACCCTCACTCGGAACACTGAAGCTTTCTTT
CASSETLTRNTEAFF
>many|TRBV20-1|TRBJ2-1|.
TGCAGTGCTAGAGTAAAGGGCCTGCCGCTATCCTACAATGAGCAGTTCTTC
CSARVKGLPLSYNEQFF
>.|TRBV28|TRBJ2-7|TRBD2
TGTGCCAGCACCGGACTAGCCAGGAGCTCATACGAGCAGTACTTC
CASTGLARSSYEQYF
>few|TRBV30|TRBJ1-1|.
TGTGCCTGGAGGGCCGGGGTGGGGCAAAGGGCTTTCTTT
CAWRAGVGQRAFF